These 10 T cell receptor beta chains originate from one sample sequenced in a study of shared clonotypes between healthy human individuals (dated by TCRdb to about 2020). CD8 naive samples consisted of CD45RO-negative cells that were positively selected for CCR7, yielding a CD45RA+CCR7+ population without TemRA cells. Library method: the immunoSEQ multiplex PCR assay. TCRdb obtained this table from immuneACCESS and retained in-frame rearrangements with V and J assigned. These tables miss some clones; where compared with another copy, unresolved V genes account for less than half of the shortfall, and the remainder is unexplained. The sample table contains 550,000 to 750,000 clones; only one count was recorded for around 92% of them. Nearly 25% of the sample is held by the ten biggest clonotypes. The sample taken for sequencing was naive CD8+ T cells sorted from blood. The cell subset or site label here, explained by the study, means: CD45RA+CCR7+. These receptor sequences come from a man aged 25-45 years in good health.

CDR3 DNA: TGCAGCGTTGCGGATGAGCAGTTCTTC. The encoded protein is CSVADEQFF. The chain links TRBV29-1 to TRBJ2-1; D not resolved. This CDR3 region has 9 residues. Germline-derived CDR1 and CDR2 are SQVTM and ANQGSEA. Trimming removed 4 bases at V and 8 bases at J, with 3 bases between.

This clone was found once. The gene calls are TRBV6-5 and TRBJ1-2, with 7 positions matching TRBD1. The V gene end was trimmed by 6 bases and the J gene end by 3 bases; junction bases not matched to a gene: 10. The CDR3 covers 15 residues. Germline values: CDR1 MNHEY, CDR2 SVGAGI. CDR3 protein: CASSPEDRSYYGYTF. The CDR3 DNA follows: TGTGCCAGCAGCCCCGAGGACAGGTCTTACTATGGCTACACCTTC.

This sequence joins TRBV10-2 and TRBJ2-1; no clear D. The V end was cut by 6 bases, the J end by 7 bases, with 10 bases between. Germline CDR1 WSHSY, CDR2 SAAADI. The CDR3 is made up of 12 amino acids. CDR3 bases: TGCGCCAGCAGCCCTACCGGAAATGAGCAGTTCTTC. It encodes CASSPTGNEQFF.

V and J are TRBV9 and TRBJ2-7; perhaps TRBD2 as D (6 bases). In germline, CDR1 is SGDLS, CDR2 YYNGEE. Trimming shortened V by 0 bases and J by 4 bases, and 14 bases separated the two germline ends. The CDR3 consists of 15 residues. In nucleotides, the CDR3 is TGTGCCAGCAGCGTAGGGGGCGGGACGATTTACGAGCAGTACTTC. Translation: CASSVGGGTIYEQYF. The entire variable domain, with the rest obtained from reference TRBV9 and TRBJ2-7, is as follows: DSGVTQTPKHLITATGQRVTLRCSPRSGDLSVYWYQQSLDQGLQFLIQYYNGEERAKGNILERFSAQQFPDLHSELNLSSLELGDSALYFCASSVGGGTIYEQYFGPGTRLTVT.

The chain couples TRBV5-8 to TRBJ2-1, with TRBD2 identical over 12 bases. CDR1 SGHTS and CDR2 YDEGEE come from the germline V gene. Trimming cost V 6 bases and J 4 bases; bases outside gene matches: 5. This CDR3 is 15 amino acids long. CDR3 region: CASTRGLAGYNEQFF. The CDR3 DNA is TGTGCCAGCACCAGGGGACTAGCGGGTTACAATGAGCAGTTCTTC.

This sequence joins TRBV7-8 and TRBJ2-7, with D possibly being TRBD2 (5 bases). From germline, CDR1 is SGHVS and CDR2 FQNEAQ. Trimming shortened V by 4 bases and J by 6 bases, and 22 bases separated the two germline ends. This CDR3 has 16 residues. The CDR3, as DNA: TGTGCCAGCAGCTCCCCGGGTACCCGAGAGAGGGTCGAGCAGTACTTC. Translated, it gives CASSSPGTRERVEQYF. Filled out from reference TRBV7-8 and TRBJ2-7, the complete variable domain reads GAGVSQSPRYKVAKRGQDVALRCDPISGHVSLFWYQQALGQGPEFLTYFQNEAQLDKSGLPSDRFFAERPEGSVSTLKIQRTQQEDSAVYLCASSSPGTRERVEQYFGPGTRLTVT.

CDR3 protein: CASSARRQGPYEQYF. DNA for the CDR3: TGTGCCAGCAGTGCCCGCCGACAGGGCCCCTACGAGCAGTACTTC. The chain links TRBV6-1 to TRBJ2-7, with TRBD1 identical over 7 bases. The CDR3 is 15 residues long. Per germline, CDR1 MNHNS and CDR2 SASEGT. J lost 2 bases, V lost 4 bases, and 8 bases had no gene match.

The chain couples TRBV9 to TRBJ2-3; 7 bases map to TRBD2. The CDR3 runs to 15 residues. V shed 4 bases and J 6 bases; nucleotides not matched to a gene: 11. The germline CDR1 and CDR2 sequences are SGDLS and YYNGEE. CDR3 sequence reads: CASSYTSESPDTQYF. The CDR3 DNA reads as TGTGCCAGCAGCTACACTAGCGAATCTCCCGATACGCAGTATTTT.

J is TRBJ1-4 and V is TRBV27, with D perhaps TRBD1 (5 bases). The V end was cut by 7 bases, the J end by 3 bases, with 9 bases between. The CDR3 extends over 13 amino acids. The V gene's germline CDR1 is MNHEY and CDR2 SMNVEV (reference sequence). DNA for the CDR3: TGTGCCAGCACTGGGGGAGCTAATGAAAAACTGTTTTTT. Translating it yields CASTGGANEKLFF. The complete variable domain, with remaining parts taken from reference TRBV27 and TRBJ1-4, reads EAQVTQNPRYLITVTGKKLTVTCSQNMNHEYMSWYRQDPGLGLRQIYYSMNVEVTDKGDVPEGYKVSRKEKRNFPLILESPSPNQTSLYFCASTGGANEKLFFGSGTQLSVL.

The J gene is TRBJ2-1, the V gene TRBV29-1, with D perhaps given as TRBD1 or TRBD2 (5 bases each). The CDR3 contains 12 residues. Trimming cost V 2 bases and J 9 bases, with 11 bases left between them. CDR1 is SQVTM and CDR2 is ANQGSEA in the germline V gene. CDR3 loop: CSVEWGPTEQFF. CDR3 DNA: TGCAGCGTTGAATGGGGACCTACTGAGCAGTTCTTC.